This T cell receptor (beta chain) derives from a study of tumor-infiltrating lymphocytes in primary liver carcinoma. Unsorted bulk tissue of roughly 18-32 mg yielded co-extracted RNA and DNA. CDR1 is MNHEY, CDR2 SVGAGI, per germline. The CDR3 extends over 14 amino acids. With around 500 ng total RNA as template and a constant-region primer, TCR beta cDNA was made. Slightly modified ARM-PCR, run as three nested multiplex PCR rounds, produced the TCR beta libraries. TRBV1-TRBV30 forward and Cbeta reverse primers drove the first two roughly 10-cycle rounds. One entry per CDR3 protein results from TCRdb running MiXCR on the multiplex PCR reads. The table includes roughly 100,000 distinct CDR3 sequences, around 73% detected once. Concerning this clonotype: Mismatch with germline at one junction end may stem from a read error.

The sequenced sample was liver tumor tissue from sampling region 2. Subset denoted: tumor region T2, inferior pole. The chain combines TRBV6-5 with TRBJ2-7; TRBD2 agrees at 11 bases. This receptor was identified in an older woman with primary liver carcinoma and hepatitis B virus infection. CDR3: CVNRVTSGNYERYF. DNA for the CDR3: TGTGTCAACAGAGTGACTAGCGGGAACTACGAGCGGTACTTC.